This T cell receptor beta chain derives from a study of PD-1 blockade in classical Hodgkin lymphoma. Comments on this clone: Its antigen remains unknown.

Points from the study as a whole: According to reports, newly diagnosed patients had lower baseline TCR diversity than healthy donors, and relapsed/refractory patients had lower baseline TCR diversity still. Possibly reflecting disease activity or prior therapy, repertoire differences have causes that remain undefined.

Produced via immunoSEQ multiplex PCR; TCRdb's table is partial and in-frame only. The sample records about 35,000 clones, roughly 91% being singletons. As to time point: newly diagnosed, previously untreated cHL patient sample. Magnetic negative selection was used to purify CD4+ T cells from PBMCs that had been thawed. Comparison came from newly diagnosed, untreated classical Hodgkin lymphoma PBMCs. The origin of this receptor is a human donor with classical Hodgkin lymphoma. The sample was CD4+ T cells from blood.

In nucleotides, the CDR3 is TGTGCCATCAGGGGTGGTGGAGATACGCAGTATTTT. Its protein product is CAIRGGGDTQYF. The genes are TRBV10-3 and TRBJ2-3; unclear D gene. The CDR3 is 12 amino acids. Trimming cost V 6 bases and J 5 bases, with 9 bases left between them. The V gene's germline CDR1 is ENHRY and CDR2 SYGVKD.